The present entry profiles one TCR beta chain with its context. This entry comes from a study of blood T cell repertoires in COVID-19. Study at large: The United States, Italy and Spain provided the acute and convalescent COVID-19 samples. Sources were T cells, B-cell-depleted T cells, or PBMCs; the material itself was cDNA or gDNA.

CDR1 and CDR2 from the germline V gene are MNHEY and SVGAGI. V was clipped by 7 bases and J by 9 bases, with 19 bases between them. The CDR3 has 14 amino acids. In the authors' methods: Amplified reference gene primers provided the basis for estimating nucleated cell counts. Sequencing was performed with immunoSEQ multiplex PCR; in TCRdb, only in-frame clones are kept and a portion is missing. From that table come the V and J calls and clone size; the DNA was used to work out D and trimming. The sample has around 130,000 clones; more than 75% are singletons. The clonotype was recovered from a man aged 60-69 years with acute or convalescent COVID-19. The sequencing input was peripheral blood. The gene calls are TRBV6-5 and TRBJ2-1, with TRBD1 as a possible D gene (6 bases). CDR3 residues: CASKTGQNRGEQFF. In DNA, the CDR3 is TGTGCCAGCAAAACGGGACAAAATAGGGGTGAGCAGTTCTTC.